The present T cell receptor beta chain was sequenced within a study of regulatory T cells in long-lasting Graves disease. CDR3 length equals 13 residues. The germline gives CDR1 MNHEY, CDR2 SVGEGT. Trimming left V 6 bases short and J 1 base short, with 9 bases between. Arm-PCR of CDR3 regions and iRepertoire HTBI primers were the basis on which TCR beta libraries were built. One entry per CDR3 protein results from TCRdb running MiXCR on the multiplex PCR reads. This sample yields about 530,000 distinct CDR3 sequences, of which about 16% are seen a single time; approximately 25% belongs to the top ten. As to time point: newly diagnosed GD, antithyroid drugs for less than 3 months. From PBMCs, RNA was extracted and then used to make the TCR library. Each of the patients was recruited from an endocrinology department situated in Xi'an, China. The study, taken as a whole, reports: Persistent Graves' disease cases displayed lower TCR diversity than newly diagnosed ones.

This clonotype has a handful of counts. Its antigen is as yet unknown. This sample was shared with a second study, whose subject was T cells in Graves' hyperthyroidism and ophthalmopathy. As that study records: The primer set for the first-round RT-PCR of the TCR CDR3 was HTBI. Among clonotypes expanded in thyroid above 0.001, most were also found in blood.

The sample here was peripheral blood mononuclear cells (PBMCs), taken at new diagnosis, from a patient treated with antithyroid drugs. The clonotype originates from a woman in her forties or fifties with Graves disease. This chain joins TRBV6-2 or TRBV6-3 and TRBJ2-5; possibly TRBD2 for D (6 bases). CDR3 residues: CASSIAAQETQYF. CDR3 in DNA: TGTGCCAGCAGCATAGCGGCCCAAGAGACCCAGTACTTC.